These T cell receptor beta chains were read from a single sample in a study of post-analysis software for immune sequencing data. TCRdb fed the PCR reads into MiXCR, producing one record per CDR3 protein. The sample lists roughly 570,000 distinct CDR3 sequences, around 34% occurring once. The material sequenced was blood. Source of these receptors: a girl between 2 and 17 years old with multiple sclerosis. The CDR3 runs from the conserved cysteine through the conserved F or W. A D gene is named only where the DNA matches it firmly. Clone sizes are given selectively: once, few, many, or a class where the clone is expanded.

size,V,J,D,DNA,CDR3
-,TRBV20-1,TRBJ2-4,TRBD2,TGCAGTGCTGGGTGGGGACTAGCGGGGGGTTTAGCCAAAAACATTCAGTACTTC,CSAGWGLAGGLAKNIQYF
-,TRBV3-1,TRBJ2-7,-,TGTGCCAGCAGCCAAGTCCGGGGGCGCGCCCCTAGGATACCCTACGAGCAGTACTTC,CASSQVRGRAPRIPYEQYF
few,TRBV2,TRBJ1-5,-,TGTGCCAGCAGTGAAATTGGGGTTAATCAGCCCCAGCATTTT,CASSEIGVNQPQHF
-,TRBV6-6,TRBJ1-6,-,TGTGCCAGCAGTTACTCGACGGCCTCTTCACCCCTCCACTTT,CASSYSTASSPLHF
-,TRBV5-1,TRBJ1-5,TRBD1,TGCGCCAGCAGCTTGAGTGGGACAGGTAACAATCAGCCCCAGCATTTT,CASSLSGTGNNQPQHF
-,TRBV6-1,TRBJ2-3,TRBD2,TGTGCCAGCAGTGTCTGGCTAGCGGGGGACACAGATACGCAGTATTTT,CASSVWLAGDTDTQYF
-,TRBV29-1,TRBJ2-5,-,TGCAGCGTTGAAATACGTACACAAGAGACCCAGTACTTC,CSVEIRTQETQYF
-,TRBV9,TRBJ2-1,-,TGTGCCAGCAGCGTAGAGAGTGCGGGGCAGAACAATGAGCAGTTCTTC,CASSVESAGQNNEQFF
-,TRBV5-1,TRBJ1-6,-,TGCGCCAGCAGCTTAGGGGACGTCCTCCACTTT,CASSLGDVLHF
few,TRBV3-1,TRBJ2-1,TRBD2,TGTGCCAGCAGCCCTCGAGCGGGGGCTACCTACAATGAGCAGTTCTTC,CASSPRAGATYNEQFF
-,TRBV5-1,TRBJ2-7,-,TGCGCCAGCAGCTGGGTAAGGTACGACGAGCAGTACTTC,CASSWVRYDEQYF